Listed below are T cell receptor beta chains from one sample, sequenced in a study of T cells in Graves' hyperthyroidism and ophthalmopathy. TCRdb used MiXCR to reprocess the multiplex PCR reads, holding one entry per CDR3 protein. The table has a few hundred thousand distinct CDR3 sequences, about 21% seen once. Sequencing input: blood. Receptors originate from a woman between 50 and 59 years old with Graves' hyperthyroidism. The CDR3 runs from the conserved cysteine through the conserved F or W. Part of the rows lack a size; the others show once, few, many or a class for expanded clones.

TRBV7-3,many,TRBJ1-1,CASVVGGSIFMNTEAFF
TRBV24-1,many,TRBJ2-3,CATKGSGDTDTQYF
TRBV9,once,TRBJ2-7,CASSPSSGSFHEQYF
TRBV19,NA,TRBJ2-1,CASSNTPGLAGVLYNEQFF
TRBV3-1,NA,TRBJ1-1,CASSQFQNAEAFF
TRBV11-1,many,TRBJ2-1,CASSHTSTGPGNEQFF
TRBV6-2/TRBV6-3,few,TRBJ2-4,CASSLGQIQYF
TRBV6-1,many,TRBJ2-5,CASRGKKTQYF
TRBV11-3,many,TRBJ1-1,CASSLPDGMNTEAFF
TRBV12-3/TRBV12-4,many,TRBJ1-1,CASSPTGGPPEAFF
TRBV11-1,NA,TRBJ1-1,CASSTRLRGTEAFF
TRBV30,many,TRBJ2-7,CAWSVGTRYEQYF
TRBV28,once,TRBJ2-1,CASRILAGGGNEQFF
TRBV12-3/TRBV12-4,NA,TRBJ1-2,CASSVTGNNYGYTF
TRBV28,many,TRBJ2-1,CASSPWGLAGGPRNEQFF
TRBV5-1,NA,TRBJ1-1,CASSSATGQRGTEAFF
TRBV5-5,many,TRBJ2-5,CASSLSGGIQETQYF
TRBV19,NA,TRBJ2-7,CAPNSARGRVFSYEQYF
TRBV11-2,many,TRBJ1-4,CASSLRRNNEKLFF
TRBV3-1,many,TRBJ2-1,CASKAGTSRSNEQFF
TRBV18,NA,TRBJ1-4,CASSPLGGSTNEKLFF
TRBV12-3/TRBV12-4,few,TRBJ2-2,CASRLQNTGELFF
TRBV3-1,NA,TRBJ1-5,CASSQDPHGPQHF
TRBV7-9,many,TRBJ2-7,CASGSGRFYEQYF
TRBV7-8,many,TRBJ2-2,CASSLRPTGELFF
TRBV4-2,NA,TRBJ1-5,CASSQGTENFYSNQPQHF
TRBV2,NA,TRBJ1-6,CASSERSYNSPLHF
TRBV5-6,NA,TRBJ2-2,CASSLVLAGTNTGELFF
TRBV12-3/TRBV12-4,many,TRBJ2-7,CASSLGGRSSYEQYF
TRBV5-1,few,TRBJ1-3,CASSLDIFSGNTIYF